What follows are 19 T cell receptor beta chains derived from one specimen sequenced in a study of human T cells and chemical hapten exposure. Individual cDNA molecules had unique molecular identifiers attached to them by the library. TCRdb ran MiXCR on the reads and lists one entry per CDR3 protein. The table lists about 120,000 distinct CDR3 sequences, less than 10% of them singletons. It was from unfractionated whole blood that total RNA was extracted. Sequenced: whole blood. The receptors here all came from a human donor in good health. Some clones in this sample may be carry-over from other donors' samples.

This clonotype was seen once. It is likely a read error, because the conserved phenylalanine at the end of the CDR3 is missing. This chain links TRBV20-1 with TRBJ1-5, with D perhaps TRBD1 (5 bases). The CDR3 extends over 13 amino acids. The germline CDR1 and CDR2 sequences are DFQATT and SNEGSKA (reference sequence). V lost 4 bases and J lost 1, with 8 bases in between. The CDR3 here is CSAKGDSNQPQHY. CDR3 nucleotide sequence: TGCAGTGCTAAAGGGGACAGCAATCAGCCCCAGCATTAT.

The chain combines TRBV3-1 with TRBJ2-7; D gene ambiguous. This CDR3 contains 14 residues. Trimming stripped 0 bases from V and 3 bases from J, with 9 bases between. Germline V CDR1 and CDR2: LGHDT, YNNKEL (reference sequence). CDR3 DNA: TGTGCCAGCAGCCAAGATCACGGAAGCTACGAGCAGTACTTC. It yields the protein CASSQDHGSYEQYF.

This chain connects TRBV3-1 to TRBJ1-1, with D unclear. Germline V gene lookup returns CDR1 LGHDT and CDR2 YNNKEL (reference sequence). V dropped 0 bases and J dropped 5 bases, with 13 bases sitting between them. CDR3 length: 15 residues. This chain's CDR3 is CASSQDRWVHTEAFF. The CDR3 nucleotides read TGTGCCAGCAGCCAAGATCGTTGGGTTCATACTGAAGCTTTCTTT. The full variable domain, in which reference TRBV3-1 and TRBJ1-1 provide the parts outside the CDR3, is DTAVSQTPKYLVTQMGNDKSIKCEQNLGHDTMYWYKQDSKKFLKIMFSYNNKELIINETVPNRFSPKSPDKAHLNLHINSLELGDSAVYFCASSQDRWVHTEAFFGQGTRLTVV.

This clonotype was observed many times. V is TRBV20-1 and J is TRBJ2-7, with 7 bases fitting TRBD2. The CDR3 has 14 amino acids. Unmatched junction bases numbered 8, after V lost 6 bases and J lost 0 bases. Germline assignment: CDR1 DFQATT and CDR2 SNEGSKA (reference sequence). The CDR3 spells CSASREASSYEQYF. The CDR3 DNA follows: TGCAGTGCCAGTCGGGAGGCAAGCTCCTACGAGCAGTACTTC.

The chain combines TRBV5-4 with TRBJ2-1; 11 nucleotides match TRBD2. This CDR3 spans 16 amino acids. The V and J ends lost 0 bases and 9 bases, in that order; junction bases with no gene match: 8. Germline loops: CDR1 SGHNT, CDR2 YYREEE (reference sequence). The CDR3 region is CASSLAVVAGGLEQFF. The DNA of the CDR3 is TGTGCCAGCAGCTTGGCCGTAGTAGCGGGAGGGCTTGAGCAGTTCTTC.

J is TRBJ1-2 and V is TRBV6-2 or TRBV6-3; D gene ambiguous. The germline gives CDR1 MNHEY, CDR2 SVGEGT. This CDR3 is 15 amino acids long. V gave up 3 bases and J gave up 2 bases, with 13 bases separating them. CDR3 sequence reads: CASSYFVGRNYGYTF. Here the CDR3 DNA reads TGTGCCAGCAGTTATTTTGTAGGGCGGAACTATGGCTACACCTTC.

This chain links TRBV6-5 with TRBJ2-3; D call uncertain. V dropped 5 bases and J dropped 1 base, with 7 bases sitting between them. Germline V lookup: CDR1 MNHEY, CDR2 SVGAGI. CDR3 length: 13 amino acids. CDR3 DNA: TGTGCCAGCAGTATCTCGGGCACAGATACGCAGTATTTT. It codes for CASSISGTDTQYF.

This clonotype was seen a handful of times. The V and J genes are TRBV11-2 and TRBJ2-7, with D possibly matching TRBD2 (5 bases). Deletions cut 5 bases from V and 4 bases from J, with 21 bases between. CDR1 SGHAT and CDR2 FQNNGV come from the germline V gene. This CDR3 contains 16 residues. In DNA, the CDR3 is TGTGCCAGCAGCCTCCTGGGGAGCAAAGGGTCTTACGAGCAGTACTTC. Translation gives CASSLLGSKGSYEQYF.

The table lists this clonotype with many counts. V gene TRBV12-3 or TRBV12-4 combines with J gene TRBJ2-2; 11 nucleotides align to TRBD2. The CDR3 extends over 16 amino acids. The V gene end was trimmed by 5 bases and the J gene end by 11 bases; junction bases not matched to a gene: 13. The CDR3 sequence: CASSTIPGLAVSELFF. CDR3 DNA sequence: TGTGCCAGCAGTACGATACCGGGACTAGCGGTCTCAGAGCTGTTTTTT.

The chain combines TRBV5-4 with TRBJ2-5; 11 bases agree with TRBD1. V was clipped by 4 bases and J by 3 bases; unmatched bases: 5. Germline values: CDR1 SGHNT, CDR2 YYREEE (reference sequence). This CDR3 region has 15 residues. For the CDR3, the DNA is TGTGCCAGCAGCGCTCCGGGACAGGGGGAAGAGACCCAGTACTTC. Its translation is CASSAPGQGEETQYF.

In its sample, this clonotype was seen a few times. The CDR3 reads CASSSGASSSYNEQFF. DNA for the CDR3: TGTGCCAGCAGCTCGGGAGCGTCGAGCTCCTACAATGAGCAGTTCTTC. The chain is built from TRBV5-5 and TRBJ2-1; D might be TRBD2 (6 bases). There are 16 residues in the CDR3. V gave up 3 bases and J gave up 0 bases, with 13 bases separating them. Germline V CDR1 and CDR2: SGHKS, YYEKEE (reference sequence).

This clonotype was observed many times. The chain links TRBV5-6 to TRBJ1-5; D is ambiguous. V was clipped by 4 bases and J by 3 bases, with 14 bases between them. The length of the CDR3 is 15 residues. The V gene's germline CDR1 is SGHDT and CDR2 YYEEEE. The DNA of the CDR3 is TGTGCCAGCAGCCCCCGCGGAAAATACAATCAGCCCCAGCATTTT. It yields the protein CASSPRGKYNQPQHF.

There are a few counts of this clonotype. This sequence joins TRBV18 and TRBJ2-3; 8 bases are a match to TRBD2. From germline, CDR1 is KGHSH and CDR2 LQKENI. There are 18 residues in the CDR3. Trimming removed 0 bases from V and 5 bases from J; junction bases left unmatched: 13. The CDR3 nucleotides read TGTGCCAGCTCACCACCCCCGGTAATAGCGGGGTTGGGAGATACGCAGTATTTT. Protein sequence: CASSPPPVIAGLGDTQYF. Complete variable domain (other parts from reference TRBV18 and TRBJ2-3): NAGVMQNPRHLVRRRGQEARLRCSPMKGHSHVYWYRQLPEEGLKFMVYLQKENIIDESGMPKERFSAEFPKEGPSILRIQQVVRGDSAAYFCASSPPPVIAGLGDTQYFGPGTRLTVL.

The chain combines TRBV7-9 with TRBJ1-2; D unclear. CDR1 and CDR2 from the germline V gene are SEHNR and FQNEAQ (reference sequence). This CDR3 has 16 amino acids. V was clipped by 2 bases and J by 2 bases, with 15 bases between them. The CDR3 DNA is TGTGCCAGCAGCTTATATGCCGGAATCCCCAACTATGGCTACACCTTC. Translation: CASSLYAGIPNYGYTF.

This clonotype has more than one count but fewer than ten. The chain carries TRBV11-1 and TRBJ2-5; unclear D gene. Germline V gene lookup returns CDR1 SGHAT and CDR2 FQDESV (reference sequence). Between the trimmed V and J ends, which lost 9 bases and 5 bases, there was a span of 13 bases. The CDR3 loop spans 12 amino acids. The CDR3 protein is CASAKGRETQYF. The DNA of the CDR3 is TGTGCCAGTGCCAAGGGCCGGGAGACCCAGTACTTC.

This clonotype was observed at least ten times. This chain links TRBV7-2 with TRBJ2-7; possibly TRBD2 for D (5 bases). V was cut by 4 bases and J by 2 bases, with 9 bases left in between. Germline values: CDR1 SGHTA, CDR2 FQGNSA. The CDR3 length is 13 residues. The CDR3 loop reads CASSYRGTYEQYF. The CDR3, as DNA: TGTGCCAGCAGCTACCGGGGAACCTACGAGCAGTACTTC.

This rearrangement joins TRBV25-1 to TRBJ2-7; D is possibly TRBD1 (6 bases). Per germline, CDR1 MGHDK and CDR2 SYGVNS. CDR3 length: 12 residues. The V gene lost 4 bases and the J gene lost 4 bases, with 8 bases spanning the gap. As DNA, the CDR3 is TGTGCCAGCAGTGGACAGGATTACGAGCAGTACTTC. Translating it yields CASSGQDYEQYF.

This clonotype was counted only a few times. V and J are TRBV13 and TRBJ1-1; tentatively, D is TRBD1 (6 bases). This CDR3 has 13 residues. Germline-derived CDR1 and CDR2 are PRHDT and FYEKMQ (reference sequence). V was pared by 5 bases and J by 5 bases, with 12 bases between. The CDR3 DNA reads TGTGCCAGCAGCCCAGTGCAGGGGACTGAAGCTTTCTTT. The encoded protein is CASSPVQGTEAFF.

This clonotype was counted a few times. This CDR3 is CASSPHSESYEQYF. CDR3 nucleotides: TGTGCCAGCAGCCCCCATAGCGAGTCCTACGAGCAGTACTTC. The chain combines TRBV12-3 or TRBV12-4 with TRBJ2-7; TRBD2 is a possible D gene (5 bases). The CDR3 contains 14 residues. V shed 6 bases and J shed 1 base, with 13 bases lying between them.